This T cell receptor beta chain was retrieved from a study of identical twins. General study findings and limits: Cord blood beta clonotypes present at high abundance carried fewer insertions; no such pattern appeared in memory repertoires.

From the 5' RACE reads, TCRdb called clonotypes with MiXCR, one entry per CDR3 protein. This table has about 500,000 distinct CDR3 sequences, about 13% appearing once. This clonotype was counted between two and nine times. Its specificity is not known. With 7 bases removed from V and 2 bases from J, the gap between germline ends came to 13 bases. This CDR3 is built from 13 residues. In germline, CDR1 is SGHNT, CDR2 YYREEE (reference sequence). The sample was also linked to a second study, of yellow fever vaccine responses in identical twins.

This receptor was taken from a woman aged 18-29 years in good health. V is TRBV5-4 and J is TRBJ2-7; D possibly corresponds to TRBD2 (5 bases). Source material: CD4+ T cells sorted from blood. The CDR3 nucleotides are TGTGCCAGCTCTCAGGACGGGACCTACGAGCAGTACTTC. Translating gives CASSQDGTYEQYF.